This TCR beta chain was sequenced during a study of PD-1 blockade in classical Hodgkin lymphoma. Overall study findings and caveats: Baseline TCR diversity was reportedly lower in newly diagnosed patients than healthy donors. The study found complete responders had baseline diversity similar to newly diagnosed patients. Initiation of nivolumab under 1 year after ASCT led to exclusion of patients. A significant rise in TCR diversity was seen by C4D1 for CD4+ cells but not for CD8+ cells.

The time point: cycle 4 day 1 (C4D1), after 5 to 7 weeks of nivolumab. All patients experienced relapse after autologous stem cell transplantation, and brentuximab vedotin exposure was variable. Produced via immunoSEQ multiplex PCR; TCRdb's table is partial and in-frame only. The data contain 75,000 to 100,000 clones, 85% to 95% of them singletons. This CDR3 contains 12 residues. V lost 6 bases and J 5 bases, leaving 11 bases between the germline ends. Germline V CDR1 and CDR2: LGHNT, FRNRAP. With regard to this clone: The antigen remains undetermined.

Sequences were derived from peripheral blood mononuclear cells (PBMCs), sampled before the fourth cycle of nivolumab. This TCR was sampled from a human donor with classical Hodgkin lymphoma. V is TRBV12-5 and J is TRBJ2-7, with D hard to call. The CDR3 nucleotides are TGTGCTAGTGGCTTTAATCTGGACGAGCAGTACTTC. Its protein product is CASGFNLDEQYF.